This T cell receptor beta chain is drawn from a study of shared clonotypes between healthy human individuals (dated by TCRdb to 2019 to 2021). With regard to the full study: The cohort comprised two women and a few men aged 18 to 49 years. Each donor's leukapheresis produced roughly between about 0.8 and 8.9 billion PBMCs. To increase sequencing depth and limit assay-specific biases, different laboratories used diverse techniques to prepare libraries and sequence TCR repertoires. For each donor, three plates each were used for CD4 naive and CD4 memory, two plates were used for CD8 naive, and one plate was used for CD8 memory. To estimate repertoire size and how much clonotypes are shared between individuals, the study performed deep sequencing of blood TCR repertoires from roughly five healthy adults.

Using the deep immunoSEQ assay, TCR CDR3 regions were amplified from genomic DNA by multiplex PCR. Genomic DNA extracted from each cell subset was distributed evenly over all wells of several immunoSEQ 96-well plates, and each plate served as one replicate. For sorted subsets, roughly 200 ng genomic DNA, equal to 30,000 to 35,000 T cell genomes, was loaded into each replicate PCR. Purified libraries were quantified with a Qubit 3.0 fluorometer, sized on a Bioanalyzer 2100, and re-quantified with the KAPA Library Quantification kit. A separate single-read 150-cycle Illumina NextSeq 550 flow cell was used to sequence each immunoSEQ 96-well plate. In the original analysis: The immunoSEQ output contained only junctional sequences without quality scores, so filtering could not match that applied to full-length reads. To assign V/J genes and CDR3, sequences were annotated using PyIR, a Python wrapper for IgBLAST v1.9, with IMGT germline references. Reads were removed for weak V/J assignments (E-value above 1e-6), missing CDR3, stop codons, out-of-frame junctions, or ambiguous translated residues. V3J clonotypes were defined as sequences sharing the same inferred V gene, J gene, and CDR3 amino acid sequence. The percentage overlap between two repertoires was calculated by dividing the number of shared unique clonotypes by the size of the smaller repertoire. Richness of each repertoire was evaluated using RTK rarefaction, the Chao1 estimator, and Recon v2.1 estimates of unobserved clonotypes. OLGA was used to compute generation probabilities for all TCRbeta clonotypes that the gDNA method yielded from a handful of donors. Imported from immuneACCESS, the table was reduced by TCRdb to in-frame sequences with V and J called. These copies leave out some clones; in studies compared against another copy, an unresolved V gene accounts for under half, and the cause of the remainder is not known. Clone size and V and J calls were adopted from that table, with D and trimming inferred from the DNA. The sample data list hundreds of thousands of clones, and 74% of these were observed just once. Together, the top ten hold 1.5% to 2% of the sample.

About this clone: The antigen it recognizes is unknown. The input lacks base qualities; no much larger clone sits a single base away.

The paper's findings and limits, for the study overall: When a few donors were compared, the shared fraction of clonotypes was about 5.4% for naive CD4, around 3.5% for naive CD8, 2% to 2.5% for memory CD4, and less than 0.5% for memory CD8. Compared with non-shared clonotypes, clonotypes shared by all four sorted-subset donors had higher generation probabilities. Because the study included only a small number of donors, the genetic and exposure-history diversity represented was limited. Rarefaction of sorted-subset datasets indicated incomplete sequencing despite the large sequencing depth. Only blood was sampled, and tissue TCR repertoires likely differ from those in blood. Larger estimated clonotype richness was generally found for naive subsets than for memory subsets. Pairwise subsampling led to the expectation that sequencing depth would affect the degree of clonotype sharing among donors.

Healthy HIV-negative adults with no recently reported acute infections or vaccinations were included as donors. Only Caucasian adults living in Nashville, Tennessee, USA were represented among the donors. CD4+ T cells were enriched by magnetic negative selection, after which naive cells were positively selected on CD45RA and the negative fraction was taken as the memory subset. Blood was collected by leukapheresis, and PBMCs were isolated by Ficoll-Histopaque density gradient centrifugation and then cryopreserved in liquid nitrogen vapor phase. Analytical flow cytometry was used to check the purity and quantity of every magnetically sorted T cell population. Genomic DNA was isolated from each sorted fraction and quantified by UV absorbance on a Nanodrop 2000c. Trimming accounts for 5 bases at V and 3 bases at J, while the number of junction bases matched to no gene is 6. For CDR1 and CDR2, the germline V gene (reference sequence) lists LNHNV and YYDKDF. The CDR3 numbers 15 residues from cysteine through phenylalanine. Solely the CDR3 DNA is kept, with 45 bases framed from the first base.

The rearranged chain carries TRBV15 and TRBJ1-5, and 8 bases in between align with TRBD1. Sequenced input: memory CD4+ T cells sorted from blood. The intended sense of this specimen's cell subset or site label: CD45RA-negative fraction. This receptor was taken from a young woman in good health. The nucleotide sequence reads TGTGCCACCAGCGACAACAGGGGGGTCAATCAGCCCCAGCATTTT. It codes for CATSDNRGVNQPQHF.